These 18 T cell receptor beta chains originate from one sample sequenced in a study of blood T cells in healthy people across ages. A second PCR, run for about 7 to 11 cycles, used a sample-barcoded 5' primer plus a J-beta primer mix. TCRdb recomputed calls from the 5' RACE reads with MiXCR, one row per CDR3 protein. The sample records about 1.5 million distinct CDR3 sequences, roughly 40% being singletons. The specimen was blood. These receptors were collected from a woman aged 18-30 years in good health.

The CDR3 nucleotides are TGTGCCAGCAGCGCTTCCGGGGCACGGAATGAGCAGTACTTC. Its protein is CASSASGARNEQYF. This chain joins TRBV7-9 and TRBJ2-5; either TRBD1 or TRBD2 may supply D (5 bases each). Germline CDR1 SEHNR, CDR2 FQNEAQ (reference sequence). The CDR3 spans 14 residues. With 5 bases removed from V and 11 bases from J, the gap between germline ends came to 21 bases.

The chain joins TRBV20-1 to TRBJ2-5, with 7 nucleotides matching TRBD2. The CDR3 is 15 residues long. Germline V CDR1 and CDR2: DFQATT, SNEGSKA (reference sequence). V lost 0 bases to trimming and J lost 2 bases; unmatched junction nucleotides: 6. The CDR3 reads CSARDSLAAQETQYF. For the CDR3, the DNA is TGCAGTGCTAGAGATAGCCTAGCGGCACAAGAGACCCAGTACTTC.

The table lists this clonotype with a few counts. V and J are TRBV4-1 and TRBJ1-1; no reliable D call. V gave up 5 bases and J gave up 6 bases, with 10 bases separating them. Germline V gene data show CDR1 as MGHRA and CDR2 as YSYEKL. The length of the CDR3 is 12 residues. The CDR3 coding sequence is TGCGCCAGCAGCTCACGCGGGCCTGAAGCTTTCTTT. This encodes CASSSRGPEAFF.

This clonotype occurred once. The chain is built from TRBV3-1 and TRBJ2-1; TRBD2 aligns across 13 bases. Judging by the DNA end, TRBJ2-7 fits better; the J call may be wrong. Germline lookup yields CDR1 LGHDT and CDR2 YNNKEL (reference sequence). This CDR3 comprises 15 residues. The chain's CDR3 is CASSRGTSGVDEQYF. CDR3 sequence (DNA): TGTGCCAGCAGCCGGGGGACTAGCGGGGTCGATGAGCAGTACTTC.

This clonotype was counted a few times. This sequence joins TRBV4-1 and TRBJ2-1; TRBD2 aligns across 11 bases. The CDR3 extends over 16 amino acids. Germline lookup yields CDR1 MGHRA and CDR2 YSYEKL. V lost 5 bases to trimming and J lost 2 bases; unmatched junction nucleotides: 5. In DNA, the CDR3 is TGCGCCAGCAGCAAGACTAGCGGGACGGCCTACAATGAGCAGTTCTTC. Its protein is CASSKTSGTAYNEQFF.

In DNA form, the CDR3 reads TGCGCCAGCAGCCAAGATACCGCTAGCGGGATTTACGAGCAGTACTTC. Amino acid sequence: CASSQDTASGIYEQYF. The chain is built from TRBV4-1 and TRBJ2-7; TRBD2 matches 9 bases. Germline lookup yields CDR1 MGHRA and CDR2 YSYEKL. V shed 0 bases and J 4 bases; nucleotides not matched to a gene: 7. The CDR3 length is 16 residues.

The V call is TRBV10-3, the J call TRBJ2-1; D is possibly TRBD1 or TRBD2 (5 bases each). In germline, CDR1 is ENHRY, CDR2 SYGVKD. The CDR3 extends over 13 amino acids. The V end was cut by 6 bases, the J end by 7 bases, with 13 bases between. CDR3 amino acids: CAIRPTGANEQFF. CDR3 DNA sequence: TGTGCCATCAGACCGACCGGGGCTAATGAGCAGTTCTTC.

Turning to this clonotype: Sequence at one end of the junction differs from germline and may be a read error. The chain combines TRBV20-1 with TRBJ1-5; 7 bases fit TRBD1. CDR1 and CDR2 from the germline V gene are DFQATT and SNEGSKA (reference sequence). This CDR3 contains 14 residues. CDR3 loop: CSVRDQRQGQPQHF. CDR3 coding DNA: TGCAGTGTTAGAGACCAGCGACAGGGTCAGCCCCAGCATTTT.

V is TRBV21-1 and J is TRBJ2-1; the table assigns TRBD1, which was not confirmed against the DNA. TRBV21-1 is classified as a pseudogene. There are 16 residues in the CDR3. The CDR3 protein is CASTPWVGRIYNEQFF. The CDR3 DNA sequence: TGTGCCAGCACCCCCTGGGTGGGCCGGATCTACAATGAGCAGTTCTTC.

At least ten counts were recorded for this clonotype. The chain joins TRBV12-3 or TRBV12-4 to TRBJ1-2; D is possibly TRBD1 (6 bases). The V end was cut by 10 bases, the J end by 12 bases, with 18 bases between. The CDR3 runs to 11 residues. In DNA form, the CDR3 reads TGTGCCACCTCCCCAGAGGGGGGGCACACCTTC. Protein: CATSPEGGHTF.

Worth noting for this clonotype: At one end, the junction sequence differs from germline, possibly due to a read error. The chain employs TRBV20-1 and TRBJ2-3, with 14 nucleotides matching TRBD2. Germline loops: CDR1 DFQATT, CDR2 SNEGSKA (reference sequence). The CDR3 is made up of 20 amino acids. This CDR3 is CSAFPDRLAGGPGSTDTRYF. CDR3 DNA: TGCAGTGCTTTCCCGGACCGACTAGCGGGAGGGCCGGGTTCGACAGATACGCGGTATTTT.

V gene TRBV7-2 combines with J gene TRBJ1-5; a possible D gene is TRBD1 (6 bases). This CDR3 is 17 amino acids long. Trimming cost V 7 bases and J 0 bases, with 19 bases left between them. Germline CDR1 is SGHTA and CDR2 is FQGNSA. This CDR3 is CASTPNGGQGSNQPQHF. As DNA, the CDR3 is TGTGCCAGCACCCCCAACGGGGGGCAAGGTAGCAATCAGCCCCAGCATTTT.

The V and J genes are TRBV12-3 or TRBV12-4 and TRBJ1-5; no definite D call. The V end lost 1 base, the J end lost 4 bases, and 11 bases lay between the germline ends. The CDR3 runs 15 residues. CDR3 nucleotides: TGTGCCAGCAGTTTAGGGAAGGTAAGGAATCAGCCCCAGCATTTT. Protein sequence: CASSLGKVRNQPQHF.

As regards this clonotype: This may arise from a read error, as a much more abundant clone is one base away. The rearrangement links TRBV7-2 to TRBJ2-1; D might be TRBD1 (7 bases). V was clipped by 5 bases and J by 6 bases, with 17 bases between them. The CDR3 spans 15 residues. Germline loops: CDR1 SGHTA, CDR2 FQGNSA. The CDR3 DNA sequence: TGTGCCAGCAGCCCAGGGGGGAGTAACGGCAATGAGCAGTTCTTC. Encoded protein: CASSPGGSNGNEQFF.

This chain joins TRBV6-1 and TRBJ2-5; 11 nucleotides line up with TRBD1. The DNA end favors TRBJ2-7, so the J call may be wrong. The CDR3 has 15 amino acids. Germline V lookup: CDR1 MNHNS, CDR2 SASEGT. The CDR3 sequence: CASRRDRGAAYEQYF. Here the CDR3 DNA reads TGTGCCAGCAGGAGGGACAGGGGGGCAGCCTACGAGCAGTACTTC.

V usage is TRBV10-3 and J usage is TRBJ2-4; D might be TRBD2 (6 bases). Per the germline V gene, CDR1 is ENHRY and CDR2 is SYGVKD. V was cut by 6 bases and J by 1 base, with 16 bases left in between. The CDR3 contains 16 residues. The chain's CDR3 is CAISPGRLRAKNIQYF. CDR3 in DNA: TGTGCCATCAGCCCCGGGAGATTGAGGGCCAAAAACATTCAGTACTTC.

The chain couples TRBV10-3 to TRBJ2-2; 8 nucleotides align to TRBD2. There are 17 residues in the CDR3. Germline V gene data show CDR1 as ENHRY and CDR2 as SYGVKD. V was clipped by 3 bases and J by 0 bases; unmatched bases: 6. The CDR3 sequence: CAISDGGLVANTGELFF. DNA for the CDR3: TGTGCCATCAGTGATGGGGGACTAGTGGCGAACACCGGGGAGCTGTTTTTT.

The chain employs TRBV20-1 and TRBJ2-7; 12 nucleotides line up with TRBD2. The V gene end was trimmed by 3 bases and the J gene end by 5 bases; junction bases not matched to a gene: 14. CDR3 size: 17 residues. Germline V gene data show CDR1 as DFQATT and CDR2 as SNEGSKA (reference sequence). For the CDR3, the DNA is TGCAGTGCTAGGAGCCGACTAGCGGGAGCGGTCTGGGACGAGCAGTACTTC. This encodes CSARSRLAGAVWDEQYF.